Presented here are 2 T cell receptor beta chains from one specimen sequenced in a study of T cell changes during pregnancy in multiple sclerosis. TCRdb's copy holds only in-frame clones and misses some; the assay was immunoSEQ multiplex PCR. The sample carries tens of thousands of clones, 89% recorded once. The sample consisted of CD8+ T cells from peripheral blood mononuclear cells, taken in the first trimester of pregnancy. The receptors stem from a female donor with multiple sclerosis, enrolled in a pregnancy study.

The genes are TRBV25-1 and TRBJ2-2, with D possibly TRBD1 on 5 matching bases. With 2 bases removed from V and 3 bases from J, the gap between germline ends came to 10 bases. The CDR3 totals 15 residues. Germline CDR1 reads MGHDK; CDR2 reads SYGVNS. The CDR3 nucleotides read TGTGCCAGCAGTGAAGCAGGGATGCACACCGGGGAGCTGTTTTTT. Protein sequence: CASSEAGMHTGELFF. Full variable domain (missing parts from reference TRBV25-1 and TRBJ2-2): EADIYQTPRYLVIGTGKKITLECSQTMGHDKMYWYQQDPGMELHLIHYSYGVNSTEKGDLSSESTVSRIRTEHFPLTLESARPSHTSQYLCASSEAGMHTGELFFGEGSRLTVL.

The chain has TRBV7-2 and TRBJ2-7; 11 nucleotides match TRBD2. The CDR3 has 15 residues. V dropped 5 bases and J dropped 2; count of bases not matched to a gene: 5. Germline V CDR1 and CDR2: SGHTA, FQGNSA. CDR3 in amino acids: CASSVGLAATYEQYF. The CDR3 region has the DNA TGTGCCAGCAGCGTGGGACTAGCGGCTACCTACGAGCAGTACTTC. Full variable domain (missing parts from reference TRBV7-2 and TRBJ2-7): GAGVSQSPSNKVTEKGKDVELRCDPISGHTALYWYRQSLGQGLEFLIYFQGNSAPDKSGLPSDRFSAERTGGSVSTLTIQRTQQEDSAVYLCASSVGLAATYEQYFGPGTRLTVT.